This T cell receptor (beta chain) was obtained from a study of blood T cells in healthy people across ages. Then a second PCR, running about 6 to 12 cycles, was carried out with a sample-barcoded 5' primer and a J-beta primer mix. Each CDR3 protein gets one entry after TCRdb re-called the 5' RACE reads with MiXCR. The sample holds 720,000 or so distinct CDR3 sequences, over 40% seen once. This clonotype came up many times. Material: blood. The sequence came from an elderly man in good health.

This CDR3 is CATSREGLNYEQYF. The CDR3 DNA follows: TGTGCCACCAGCAGAGAAGGTTTAAACTACGAGCAGTACTTC. The V gene is TRBV15, the J gene TRBJ2-7; no clear D gene. Trimming removed 0 bases from V and 3 bases from J, with 9 bases in between. This CDR3 comprises 14 residues. Germline V gene sequence: CDR1 LNHNV, CDR2 YYDKDF (reference sequence). The variable domain in full, with the rest retrieved from reference TRBV15 and TRBJ2-7, is DAMVIQNPRYQVTQFGKPVTLSCSQTLNHNVMYWYQQKSSQAPKLLFHYYDKDFNNEADTPDNFQSRRPNTSFCFLDIRSPGLGDTAMYLCATSREGLNYEQYFGPGTRLTVT.